This T cell receptor (beta chain) stems from a study of T cell responses to AZD1222 COVID-19 vaccine. Study-level results: Vaccination with two AZD1222 doses was followed by a rise in Spike-specific TCR breadth and depth.

Only one count was recorded for this clone. Antigen: not known. Clones were read by immunoSEQ multiplex PCR, and TCRdb kept only the in-frame ones, dropping some. Counted here are about 140,000 clones, around nine tenths occurring once; the ten biggest clones make up under 4.5%. The CDR3 contains 15 residues. With V trimmed by 2 bases and J by 6 bases, 4 bases remained unmatched. Germline V gives CDR1 SNHLY, CDR2 FYNNEI. The genes are TRBV2 and TRBJ1-6; 7 bases fit TRBD1. The sequence came from an adult who received the AZD1222 COVID-19 vaccine. Source: peripheral blood, taken 28 days after the second AZD1222 dose. CDR3 sequence reads: CASSESGQSNSPLHF. DNA for the CDR3: TGTGCCAGCAGTGAATCGGGACAGAGTAATTCACCCCTCCACTTT. The entire variable domain, with the rest obtained from reference TRBV2 and TRBJ1-6, is as follows: EPEVTQTPSHQVTQMGQEVILRCVPISNHLYFYWYRQILGQKVEFLVSFYNNEISEKSEIFDDQFSVERPDGSNFTLKIRSTKLEDSAMYFCASSESGQSNSPLHFGNGTRLTVT.